This is a list of T cell receptor beta chains from one sample in a study of CD8+CD57+ T cells in acquired aplastic anemia. Each CDR3 protein is one row after TCRdb ran MiXCR on the reads. The sample carries 250,000 to 350,000 distinct CDR3 sequences, 45% to 70% recorded once. Sequenced input: sorted CD4+, CD8+, or CD8+CD57+ T cells (not recorded which) from PBMCs. All receptors derive from a human donor with severe aplastic anemia or a healthy control (not recorded which). CDR3s include the opening cysteine and the closing phenylalanine or tryptophan. Fields, in order: D gene, V gene, J gene, clone size, CDR3 protein, CDR3 DNA. D genes are given only for firm matches. A row's size may be missing; if present it is once, few, many or a size class.

TRBD2,TRBV14,TRBJ2-7,-,CASSQVGLVTYEQYF,TGTGCCAGCAGCCAAGTCGGACTAGTCACCTACGAGCAGTACTTC
TRBD2,TRBV19,TRBJ2-5,few,CATGGGGAGETQYF,TGTGCCACCGGGGGCGGGGGGGCGGGGGAGACCCAGTACTTC
TRBD2,TRBV20-1,TRBJ2-1,-,CSARVATSMDNEQFF,TGCAGTGCTAGAGTAGCGACTAGCATGGACAATGAGCAGTTCTTC
TRBD2,TRBV20-1,TRBJ2-1,-,CSARSGGASYNEQFF,TGCAGTGCTAGGAGCGGGGGGGCCTCCTACAATGAGCAGTTCTTC
TRBD1,TRBV25-1,TRBJ1-4,-,CASRIGTGAEKLFF,TGTGCCAGCAGAATCGGGACAGGGGCTGAAAAACTGTTTTTT
-,TRBV5-1,TRBJ2-7,-,CASSLGTSDTYEQYF,TGCGCCAGCAGCTTGGGGACGTCCGATACTTACGAGCAGTACTTC
-,TRBV7-2,TRBJ2-1,many,CASSPQGFGYNEQFF,TGTGCCAGCAGTCCACAGGGATTTGGGTACAATGAGCAGTTCTTC
TRBD1,TRBV2,TRBJ2-6,-,CASSATGGGSGANVLTF,TGTGCCAGCAGTGCTACAGGGGGCGGCTCTGGGGCCAACGTCCTGACTTTC
TRBD2,TRBV7-2,TRBJ2-5,-,CASSLVAAAAGEGETQYF,TGTGCCAGCAGCTTAGTGGCGGCAGCTGCGGGGGAAGGAGAGACCCAGTACTTC
TRBD2,TRBV19,TRBJ2-3,many,CASTYSGGAITDTQYF,TGTGCCAGTACCTACAGCGGGGGGGCGATTACAGATACGCAGTATTTT
TRBD2,TRBV19,TRBJ2-1,once,CASSGEREAHNEQFF,TGTGCCAGCAGTGGGGAGCGGGAGGCTCACAATGAGCAGTTCTTC
TRBD1,TRBV6-5,TRBJ1-2,-,CASEPGTGANYGYTF,TGTGCCAGCGAACCGGGGACAGGGGCCAACTATGGCTACACCTTC
TRBD1,TRBV6-5,TRBJ2-1,-,CASSTGVNEQFF,TGTGCCAGCAGTACAGGGGTTAATGAGCAGTTCTTC
-,TRBV6-5,TRBJ1-1,-,CASSFGLAGTEAFF,TGTGCCAGCAGTTTTGGACTAGCGGGGACTGAAGCTTTCTTT
TRBD1,TRBV2,TRBJ1-6,many,CASSRDRLPSINSPLHF,TGTGCCAGCAGCCGGGACAGACTCCCCTCAATTAATTCACCCCTCCACTTT
-,TRBV10-2,TRBJ2-2,-,CASSHPLRPWELFF,TGCGCCAGCAGTCATCCCTTACGTCCGTGGGAGCTGTTTTTT
-,TRBV9,TRBJ2-5,once,CASSHVGQETQYF,TGTGCCAGCAGCCACGTAGGACAAGAGACCCAGTACTTC
TRBD2,TRBV7-2,TRBJ2-7,-,CASSRLADTYEQYF,TGTGCCAGCAGCCGACTAGCGGATACCTACGAGCAGTACTTC
-,TRBV20-1,TRBJ1-5,many,CSARASVYSNQPQHF,TGCAGTGCTAGAGCGTCCGTTTATAGCAATCAGCCCCAGCATTTT
-,TRBV7-8,TRBJ2-2,-,CASILREGTVGELFF,TGTGCCAGCATTCTCCGGGAAGGGACGGTCGGGGAGCTGTTTTTT
TRBD2,TRBV7-7,TRBJ2-1,-,CASSLDGGRGEQFF,TGTGCTAGCAGCTTAGATGGCGGGAGAGGTGAGCAGTTCTTC
TRBD1,TRBV28,TRBJ2-3,-,CASSLGTGAASTDTQYF,TGTGCCAGCAGTTTAGGGACAGGAGCAGCCAGCACAGATACGCAGTATTTT
-,TRBV6-6,TRBJ1-4,-,CASSYARTFSFF,TGTGCCAGCAGTTATGCCCGTACGTTTTCGTTTTTT
-,TRBV7-2,TRBJ2-7,-,CASSQSRRAGGYEQYF,TGTGCCAGCAGCCAATCTCGGCGGGCGGGCGGTTACGAGCAGTACTTC
-,TRBV20-1,TRBJ1-1,many,CSARDQPANTEAFF,TGCAGTGCTAGAGATCAGCCAGCGAACACTGAAGCTTTCTTT
-,TRBV20-1,TRBJ2-2,once,CSARDQGNTGELFF,TGCAGTGCTAGGGACCAGGGAAACACCGGAGAGCTGTTTTTT
TRBD1,TRBV9,TRBJ2-7,-,CASSARDRVGEQYF,TGTGCCAGCAGCGCAAGGGACAGGGTGGGCGAGCAGTACTTC
TRBD1,TRBV2,TRBJ1-6,-,CASSDGTGGSSPLHF,TGTGCCAGCAGTGATGGGACAGGGGGCTCTTCACCCCTCCACTTT
-,TRBV12-3/TRBV12-4,TRBJ1-2,-,CASSLRDGYTF,TGTGCCAGCAGTCTAAGGGATGGCTACACCTTC
-,TRBV10-1,TRBJ1-2,-,CASSERDSQLYGYTF,TGCGCCAGCAGTGAGCGAGACAGCCAACTCTATGGCTACACCTTC
-,TRBV29-1,TRBJ2-1,-,CSVEMGPNEQFF,TGCAGCGTTGAAATGGGTCCCAATGAGCAGTTCTTC
TRBD1,TRBV20-1,TRBJ1-5,-,CSANDGTEHQPQHF,TGCAGTGCTAACGACGGGACAGAACATCAGCCCCAGCATTTT
-,TRBV2,TRBJ1-1,-,CASRRQKNTEAFF,TGTGCCAGCAGGAGGCAGAAGAACACTGAAGCTTTCTTT
-,TRBV4-3,TRBJ1-5,many,CASSQDLGLGDQPQHF,TGCGCCAGCAGCCAAGATCTAGGCCTCGGGGACCAGCCCCAGCATTTT